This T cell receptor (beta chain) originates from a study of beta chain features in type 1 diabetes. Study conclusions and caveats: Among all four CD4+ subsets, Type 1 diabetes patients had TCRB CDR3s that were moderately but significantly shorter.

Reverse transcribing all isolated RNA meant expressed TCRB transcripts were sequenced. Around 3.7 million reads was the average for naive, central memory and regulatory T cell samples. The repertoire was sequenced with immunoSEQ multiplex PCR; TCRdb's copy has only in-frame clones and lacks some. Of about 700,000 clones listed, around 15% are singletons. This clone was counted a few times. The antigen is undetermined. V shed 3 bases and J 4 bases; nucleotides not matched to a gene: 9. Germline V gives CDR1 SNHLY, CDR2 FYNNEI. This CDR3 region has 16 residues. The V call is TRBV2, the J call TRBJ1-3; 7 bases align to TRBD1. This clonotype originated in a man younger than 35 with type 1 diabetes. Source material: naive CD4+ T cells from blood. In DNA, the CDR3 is TGTGCCAGCAGTGACGGGGGACAGAGACGGGGAAACACCATATATTTT. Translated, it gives CASSDGGQRRGNTIYF.